The TCR beta chain under discussion was sequenced for a study of regulatory T cells in long-lasting Graves disease. Study background: Persistent Graves' disease required over 5 years of antithyroid drugs and positive TSH receptor antibodies.

Specified time point: persistent/refractory GD, antithyroid drugs over 5 years with positive TRAb. The TCR library was made from RNA that had been extracted from PBMCs in TRIzol. Study-wide results and caveats: With a small sample size, accuracy may have been reduced. Persistent Graves' patients showed less TCR diversity than newly diagnosed ones. Segments TRBV28, TRBJ1-2 and TRBJ2-5 showed preferential usage in persistent disease.

With iRepertoire HTBI primers and Arm-PCR of CDR3 regions, TCR beta libraries were built. One entry per CDR3 protein, called by TCRdb with MiXCR from the multiplex PCR reads. The data show 400,000 to 450,000 distinct CDR3 sequences, about a quarter seen once. This clonotype occurred a few times. Its antigen is as yet unknown. Germline lookup yields CDR1 LGHNA and CDR2 YSLEER. V lost 0 bases and J 3 bases, leaving 30 bases between the germline ends. The CDR3 covers 21 residues. J is TRBJ2-7 and V is TRBV4-3; D possibly uses TRBD1 or TRBD2 (6 bases each). The sequence was collected from a female donor with Graves disease. The starting material was peripheral blood mononuclear cells (PBMCs), obtained when the disease was refractory, from a patient treated with antithyroid drugs. The CDR3 is CASSQDPPGATGLTLNYEQYF. CDR3 in DNA: TGCGCCAGCAGCCAAGACCCCCCAGGGGCAACGGGACTCACCCTAAACTACGAGCAGTACTTC.